This TCR beta chain was sequenced in a study of blood T cells in healthy people across ages. As to this clonotype: What it recognizes is unknown.

Germline V lookup: CDR1 SGHVT, CDR2 SQSDAQ. The V and J ends lost 0 bases and 9 bases, in that order; junction bases with no gene match: 13. The CDR3 has 17 amino acids. Study results and caveats: The lack of PBMC sorting stopped any conclusive naive versus antigen-experienced comparison.

Primed by a sample-barcoded 5' primer and a J-beta primer mix, a second PCR proceeded for 7 to 11 cycles. TCRdb analysed the 5' RACE reads with MiXCR anew, one entry per CDR3 protein. The sample lists 950,000 to 1,200,000 distinct CDR3 sequences, less than 45% occurring once. The receptor comes from a man younger than 35 in good health. The genes are TRBV7-4 and TRBJ2-7, with 11 bases matching TRBD2. The sequencing input was blood. The CDR3 nucleotides read TGTGCCAGCAGCTTAGCCCTCATGACTAGCGGGGATCGGAGGCAGTACTTC. Its translation: CASSLALMTSGDRRQYF.